Listed below are T cell receptor beta chains from one sample, sequenced in a study of T cell repertoires in cytomegalovirus infection. TCRdb ran MiXCR on the reads and lists one entry per CDR3 protein. The data contain more than 150,000 distinct CDR3 sequences, 28% of them singletons. The specimen was PBMCs. These receptor sequences come from a human donor in good health (CMV status not recorded). Some clones in this sample may be carry-over from other donors' samples. CDR3s include the opening cysteine and the closing phenylalanine or tryptophan. Each record gives: clone size, D gene, V gene, J gene, CDR3 protein, CDR3 DNA. D genes are given only for firm matches. Size is stated for part of the rows, as once, few or many counts, or as a class when the clone is expanded.

abundance: NA
d_gene: TRBD2
v_gene: TRBV18
j_gene: TRBJ2-3
CDR3aa: CASSHLGGGLAGDTQYF
CDR3nt: TGTGCCAGCTCTCACCTCGGAGGAGGACTAGCGGGGGATACGCAGTATTTT

abundance: NA
d_gene: TRBD1
v_gene: TRBV29-1
j_gene: TRBJ1-5
CDR3aa: CSVRTGVGNQPQHF
CDR3nt: TGCAGCGTTCGAACAGGGGTGGGCAATCAGCCCCAGCATTTT

abundance: NA
d_gene: TRBD2
v_gene: TRBV2
j_gene: TRBJ2-1
CDR3aa: CASLTSGDHNEQFF
CDR3nt: TGTGCCAGCTTGACTAGCGGGGACCACAATGAGCAGTTCTTC

abundance: NA
d_gene: NA
v_gene: TRBV2
j_gene: TRBJ2-2
CDR3aa: CASRGTSGTGELFF
CDR3nt: TGTGCCAGCAGGGGGACGAGCGGCACCGGGGAGCTGTTTTTT

abundance: many
d_gene: NA
v_gene: TRBV12-3/TRBV12-4
j_gene: TRBJ1-2
CDR3aa: CASSFGQNYGYTF
CDR3nt: TGTGCCAGCAGCTTCGGACAGAACTATGGCTACACCTTC

abundance: NA
d_gene: NA
v_gene: TRBV6-6
j_gene: TRBJ1-5
CDR3aa: CAPGQPQHF
CDR3nt: TGTGCCCCCGGTCAGCCCCAGCATTTT

abundance: NA
d_gene: NA
v_gene: TRBV27
j_gene: TRBJ2-7
CDR3aa: CASRLRGEQYF
CDR3nt: TGTGCCAGCAGGTTACGGGGCGAGCAGTACTTC

abundance: NA
d_gene: NA
v_gene: TRBV20-1
j_gene: TRBJ1-2
CDR3aa: CSARAIFGGHGYTF
CDR3nt: TGCAGTGCTAGAGCGATCTTTGGGGGCCATGGCTACACCTTC

abundance: few
d_gene: NA
v_gene: TRBV6-6
j_gene: TRBJ1-5
CDR3aa: CASSYSLTRGRLDQPQHF
CDR3nt: TGTGCCAGCAGTTACTCGTTAACCCGGGGGCGGTTAGATCAGCCCCAGCATTTT

abundance: few
d_gene: NA
v_gene: TRBV7-2
j_gene: TRBJ2-4
CDR3aa: CASSSGRLSVQYF
CDR3nt: TGTGCCAGCAGCTCCGGACGCTTAAGCGTTCAGTACTTC

abundance: few
d_gene: NA
v_gene: TRBV7-2
j_gene: TRBJ1-2
CDR3aa: CASSLGPARHNYGYTF
CDR3nt: TGTGCCAGCAGCTTAGGACCTGCCCGACATAACTATGGCTACACCTTC

abundance: NA
d_gene: TRBD1
v_gene: TRBV14
j_gene: TRBJ2-5
CDR3aa: CASSKRPGQGIGETQYF
CDR3nt: TGTGCCAGCAGCAAGAGGCCGGGACAGGGGATTGGAGAGACCCAGTACTTC

abundance: NA
d_gene: TRBD1
v_gene: TRBV25-1
j_gene: TRBJ1-6
CDR3aa: CASNEQGVGSPLHF
CDR3nt: TGTGCCAGCAATGAACAGGGGGTTGGATCACCCCTCCACTTT

abundance: NA
d_gene: NA
v_gene: TRBV7-2
j_gene: TRBJ1-5
CDR3aa: CASSLDRAGPQHF
CDR3nt: TGTGCCAGCAGCTTAGATAGAGCTGGACCTCAGCATTTT

abundance: NA
d_gene: NA
v_gene: TRBV4-1
j_gene: TRBJ1-6
CDR3aa: CASSQAQGAYNSPLHF
CDR3nt: TGCGCCAGCAGCCAAGCACAGGGAGCCTATAATTCACCCCTCCACTTT

abundance: many
d_gene: NA
v_gene: TRBV7-2
j_gene: TRBJ1-1
CDR3aa: CASSLDLFLGITEAFF
CDR3nt: TGTGCCAGCAGCTTAGATCTCTTTCTGGGAATAACTGAAGCTTTCTTT

abundance: few
d_gene: TRBD1
v_gene: TRBV7-2
j_gene: TRBJ1-2
CDR3aa: CASSLFFETGNRDGYTF
CDR3nt: TGTGCCAGCAGCTTATTTTTCGAGACAGGGAATCGAGATGGCTACACCTTC

abundance: NA
d_gene: NA
v_gene: TRBV20-1
j_gene: TRBJ1-6
CDR3aa: CSASLDDPNSPLHF
CDR3nt: TGCAGTGCCTCCCTTGATGACCCAAACTCACCCCTCCACTTT

abundance: few
d_gene: TRBD1
v_gene: TRBV19
j_gene: TRBJ1-5
CDR3aa: CASSITGDNQPQHF
CDR3nt: TGTGCCAGTAGTATTACAGGGGACAATCAGCCCCAGCATTTT

abundance: NA
d_gene: NA
v_gene: TRBV5-6
j_gene: TRBJ1-1
CDR3aa: CASSLPGRQTEAFF
CDR3nt: TGTGCCAGCAGCTTGCCCGGGAGGCAAACTGAAGCTTTCTTT

abundance: NA
d_gene: TRBD1
v_gene: TRBV29-1
j_gene: TRBJ1-1
CDR3aa: CSVLDRARKTEAFF
CDR3nt: TGCAGCGTCCTGGACAGGGCAAGAAAAACTGAAGCTTTCTTT

abundance: few
d_gene: TRBD1
v_gene: TRBV12-3/TRBV12-4
j_gene: TRBJ1-2
CDR3aa: CASSTGTGVGYTF
CDR3nt: TGTGCCAGCAGTACCGGGACAGGGGTCGGCTACACCTTC